These 22 T cell receptor beta chains originate from one sample sequenced in a study of T cell changes during pregnancy in multiple sclerosis. Sequencing used immunoSEQ multiplex PCR; TCRdb keeps in-frame clones, though not all of them. The repertoire has just under 50,000 clones, roughly 94% of them found once; the top ten carry around 0.3%. This material consisted of CD4+ T cells from peripheral blood mononuclear cells, taken in the third trimester of pregnancy. Every receptor here comes from a female donor with multiple sclerosis, enrolled in a pregnancy study.

CDR3 residues: CASSLDGTSLTDTQYF. The CDR3 DNA reads as TGTGCCAGCAGCTTAGATGGGACTAGTCTCACAGATACGCAGTATTTT. This chain connects TRBV11-3 to TRBJ2-3; 8 bases are shared with TRBD2. V lost 0 bases and J lost 2; bases outside the gene matches: 4. This CDR3 has 16 amino acids. Germline V gene lookup returns CDR1 SGHNT and CDR2 YENEEA.

The chain combines TRBV5-1 with TRBJ2-1; 10 nucleotides line up with TRBD2. In germline, CDR1 is SGHRS, CDR2 YFSETQ. This CDR3 spans 16 amino acids. Trimming at V came to 4 bases and at J to 3 bases, leaving 7 bases not matched to a gene. The CDR3 nucleotides read TGCGCCAGCAGCCCTAGGCTAGCGGGGGTCTACAATGAGCAGTTCTTC. Translating it yields CASSPRLAGVYNEQFF.

The chain employs TRBV6-4 and TRBJ1-5; D may be TRBD1 (6 bases). CDR3 length: 14 amino acids. V lost 4 bases to trimming and J lost 5 bases, with 12 bases between them. Germline V gene sequence: CDR1 MRHNA, CDR2 SNTAGT. The CDR3 sequence is CASSVRTVDQPQHF. The CDR3 DNA reads as TGTGCCAGCAGTGTGAGGACAGTTGATCAGCCCCAGCATTTT.

The gene calls are TRBV27 and TRBJ2-3; D is perhaps TRBD2 (6 bases). CDR3 length: 15 amino acids. The germline V gene has CDR1 MNHEY and CDR2 SMNVEV (reference sequence). The V and J ends lost 7 bases and 2 bases respectively, with 16 bases between them. In DNA, the CDR3 is TGTGCCAGCAAGAGGGGACTGCAAGACACAGATACGCAGTATTTT. Translation: CASKRGLQDTDTQYF.

This rearrangement joins TRBV28 to TRBJ1-1; TRBD1 is a possible D gene (5 bases). CDR3 length: 14 residues. CDR1 and CDR2 from the germline V gene are MDHEN and SYDVKM. The V end was cut by 5 bases, the J end by 1 base, with 11 bases between. Written as DNA, the CDR3 is TGTGCCAGCAGTCGTGGACAATCGAACACTGAAGCTTTCTTT. Its protein is CASSRGQSNTEAFF.

For the CDR3, the DNA is TGTGCCAGCAGCCTACAGGGGGAACTTCAGTACTTC. Protein: CASSLQGELQYF. The chain is built from TRBV13 and TRBJ2-4; TRBD1 aligns across 8 bases. Germline CDR1 PRHDT, CDR2 FYEKMQ (reference sequence). Trimming removed 5 bases from V and 11 bases from J; junction bases left unmatched: 5. The CDR3 has 12 residues.

The chain links TRBV28 to TRBJ1-6; the match to TRBD1 covers 9 bases. Germline assignment: CDR1 MDHEN and CDR2 SYDVKM. Trimming took 5 bases from V and 5 from J; bases not matched to a gene: 4. The CDR3 spans 15 residues. The CDR3 DNA reads TGTGCCAGCAGTCCGCGGGACAGGGATAATTCACCCCTCCACTTT. Its translation is CASSPRDRDNSPLHF. Supplemented by reference TRBV28 and TRBJ1-6, the full variable domain reads DVKVTQSSRYLVKRTGEKVFLECVQDMDHENMFWYRQDPGLGLRLIYFSYDVKMKEKGDIPEGYSVSREKKERFSLILESASTNQTSMYLCASSPRDRDNSPLHFGNGTRLTVT.

This clone was counted once. The chain employs TRBV4-3 and TRBJ1-4, with D possibly being TRBD1 (5 bases). Trimming removed 0 bases from V and 3 bases from J, with 8 bases in between. There are 15 residues in the CDR3. The V gene's germline CDR1 is LGHNA and CDR2 YSLEER. CDR3 in amino acids: CASSQEGRPNEKLFF. The CDR3 nucleotides read TGCGCCAGCAGCCAAGAGGGGCGCCCTAATGAAAAACTGTTTTTT.

The genes are TRBV5-4 and TRBJ1-1; 10 nucleotides align to TRBD1. Unmatched junction bases numbered 4, after V lost 3 bases and J lost 5 bases. Germline V lookup: CDR1 SGHNT, CDR2 YYREEE (reference sequence). The CDR3 spans 14 residues. The CDR3 loop reads CASSWTGGQTEAFF. In DNA, the CDR3 is TGTGCCAGCAGCTGGACAGGGGGACAGACTGAAGCTTTCTTT.

This clone was observed once. This sequence joins TRBV5-4 and TRBJ1-2, with 7 bases matching TRBD1. CDR1 SGHNT and CDR2 YYREEE come from the germline V gene (reference sequence). The CDR3 consists of 13 residues. V gave up 4 bases and J gave up 8 bases; unmatched junction bases: 8. CDR3 sequence reads: CASSPQPDRGYTF. The DNA of the CDR3 is TGTGCCAGCAGCCCGCAACCGGACAGGGGCTACACCTTC. The full variable domain, completed using reference TRBV5-4 and TRBJ1-2, is ETGVTQSPTHLIKTRGQQVTLRCSSQSGHNTVSWYQQALGQGPQFIFQYYREEENGRGNFPPRFSGLQFPNYSSELNVNALELDDSALYLCASSPQPDRGYTFGSGTRLTVV.

Only one count was recorded for this clone. CDR3 bases: TGTGCCAGCAGCTTACAGGGTATAGGAAACACCATATATTTT. It is translated as CASSLQGIGNTIYF. This chain connects TRBV5-4 to TRBJ1-3; a weak D match, TRBD1 (6 bases). Germline values: CDR1 SGHNT, CDR2 YYREEE (reference sequence). The V gene lost 2 bases and the J gene lost 4 bases, with 10 bases spanning the gap. The CDR3 loop spans 14 amino acids.

V usage is TRBV19 and J usage is TRBJ2-3; D remains ambiguous. Germline values: CDR1 LNHDA, CDR2 SQIVND (reference sequence). The CDR3 totals 12 residues. The V end was cut by 1 base, the J end by 8 bases, with 7 bases between. The CDR3 spells CASSIGASTQYF. As DNA, the CDR3 is TGTGCCAGTAGTATAGGGGCTTCTACGCAGTATTTT.

The chain carries TRBV30 and TRBJ2-1; TRBD1 is a possible D gene (6 bases). V lost 1 base to trimming and J lost 0 bases, with 13 bases between them. The CDR3 totals 16 residues. Germline V gives CDR1 GTSNPN, CDR2 SVGIG (reference sequence). CDR3 in amino acids: CAWSAIGQSSYNEQFF. The CDR3 DNA reads as TGTGCCTGGAGTGCCATCGGACAGAGCTCCTACAATGAGCAGTTCTTC. Full variable domain (remainder filled in from reference TRBV30 and TRBJ2-1): SQTIHQWPATLVQPVGSPLSLECTVEGTSNPNLYWYRQAAGRGLQLLFYSVGIGQISSEVPQNLSASRPQDRQFILSSKKLLLSDSGFYLCAWSAIGQSSYNEQFFGPGTRLTVL.

The chain is built from TRBV5-6 and TRBJ2-7; a possible D gene is TRBD1 (7 bases). The CDR3 loop spans 14 amino acids. CDR1 SGHDT and CDR2 YYEEEE come from the germline V gene. Deletions cut 2 bases from V and 7 bases from J, with 16 bases between. The CDR3 here is CASSLRAGGKEQYF. CDR3 DNA sequence: TGTGCCAGCAGCTTACGGGCAGGGGGGAAAGAGCAGTACTTC. Full variable domain (outside the CDR3, taken from reference TRBV5-6 and TRBJ2-7): DAGVTQSPTHLIKTRGQQVTLRCSPKSGHDTVSWYQQALGQGPQFIFQYYEEEERQRGNFPDRFSGHQFPNYSSELNVNALLLGDSALYLCASSLRAGGKEQYFGPGTRLTVT.

This chain connects TRBV28 to TRBJ1-1, with D uncertain. CDR1 and CDR2 (germline): MDHEN, SYDVKM. The V gene lost 2 bases and the J gene lost 7 bases, with 8 bases spanning the gap. The CDR3 runs to 12 residues. CDR3 in amino acids: CASSLRRIEAFF. Here the CDR3 DNA reads TGTGCCAGCAGTTTACGGCGGATTGAAGCTTTCTTT.

This clone came up a few times. The chain recombines TRBV18 with TRBJ1-1, with D tentatively TRBD1 (6 bases). Germline-derived CDR1 and CDR2 are KGHSH and LQKENI. V lost 4 bases and J lost 1, with 13 bases in between. The CDR3 contains 15 residues. The CDR3, as DNA: TGTGCCAGCTCACATTCCGGGACAAAGAACACTGAAGCTTTCTTT. Translated: CASSHSGTKNTEAFF.

This chain joins TRBV7-8 and TRBJ2-1; 14 bases map to TRBD2. This CDR3 comprises 16 residues. Germline CDR1 is SGHVS and CDR2 is FQNEAQ. Unmatched junction bases numbered 8, after V lost 3 bases and J lost 10 bases. The CDR3 region has the DNA TGTGCCAGCAGCTTGAGGACTAGCGGGAGGTATGAGGAGCAGTTCTTC. It specifies CASSLRTSGRYEEQFF. The whole variable domain, remainder taken from reference TRBV7-8 and TRBJ2-1, is GAGVSQSPRYKVAKRGQDVALRCDPISGHVSLFWYQQALGQGPEFLTYFQNEAQLDKSGLPSDRFFAERPEGSVSTLKIQRTQQEDSAVYLCASSLRTSGRYEEQFFGPGTRLTVL.

This clone has a handful of counts. J is TRBJ1-2 and V is TRBV27, with D possibly matching TRBD1 (6 bases). The CDR3 is 15 residues long. Germline CDR1 reads MNHEY; CDR2 reads SMNVEV (reference sequence). Trimming took off 6 bases at V and 2 bases at J, with 16 bases between the two ends. The CDR3 coding sequence is TGTGCCAGCAGACCGACAGGAGACCTAAACTATGGCTACACCTTC. Translating it yields CASRPTGDLNYGYTF.

This chain joins TRBV27 and TRBJ2-7, with TRBD2 identical over 8 bases. From germline, CDR1 is MNHEY and CDR2 SMNVEV (reference sequence). The CDR3 covers 14 residues. V dropped 8 bases and J dropped 4; count of bases not matched to a gene: 10. The CDR3 DNA reads as TGTGCCAGCGGGCGACGGGAGGGCGGGTACGAGCAGTACTTC. Protein sequence: CASGRREGGYEQYF.

The gene calls are TRBV5-4 and TRBJ1-6, with 8 bases matching TRBD1. Germline V lookup: CDR1 SGHNT, CDR2 YYREEE (reference sequence). With V trimmed by 4 bases and J by 6 bases, 6 bases remained unmatched. This CDR3 contains 15 residues. CDR3 protein: CASSLRTGTNSPLHF. For the CDR3, the DNA is TGTGCCAGCAGCCTACGGACAGGGACTAATTCACCCCTCCACTTT.

The gene calls are TRBV5-1 and TRBJ2-2; a weak D match, TRBD2 (5 bases). There are 14 residues in the CDR3. Germline V gene sequence: CDR1 SGHRS, CDR2 YFSETQ. Trimming took off 0 bases at V and 5 bases at J, with 8 bases between the two ends. DNA of the CDR3: TGCGCCAGCAGCTTGGGACCGGGAACCGGGGAGCTGTTTTTT. Its protein is CASSLGPGTGELFF.

The chain combines TRBV5-1 with TRBJ1-6, with D possibly TRBD1 on 5 matching bases. V was trimmed by 0 bases and J by 2 bases, leaving 12 bases between them. The CDR3 totals 17 residues. Germline values: CDR1 SGHRS, CDR2 YFSETQ. The CDR3 DNA sequence: TGCGCCAGCAGCTTGGCCTCAGGAGGGGCCTATAATTCACCCCTCCACTTT. Its protein is CASSLASGGAYNSPLHF. Full variable domain (remainder filled in from reference TRBV5-1 and TRBJ1-6): KAGVTQTPRYLIKTRGQQVTLSCSPISGHRSVSWYQQTPGQGLQFLFEYFSETQRNKGNFPGRFSGRQFSNSRSEMNVSTLELGDSALYLCASSLASGGAYNSPLHFGNGTRLTVT.